Below, 29 T cell receptor beta chains from the same sample are listed, as sequenced in a study of blood T cell repertoires in COVID-19. Measured with immunoSEQ multiplex PCR; TCRdb has only the in-frame clones, and not every one. The sample lists 90,000 to 110,000 clones, 84% occurring once. Specimen: peripheral blood. These receptors all stem from a woman in her 50s with acute or convalescent COVID-19.

The chain uses TRBV19 and TRBJ1-1, with TRBD1 as a possible D gene (6 bases). The V and J ends lost 5 bases and 1 base respectively, with 14 bases between them. The V gene's germline CDR1 is LNHDA and CDR2 SQIVND (reference sequence). The CDR3 length is 15 residues. Here the CDR3 DNA reads TGTGCCAGTAGTGCCTACAGGGAGCCGAACACTGAAGCTTTCTTT. Encoded protein: CASSAYREPNTEAFF. Drawing the rest from reference TRBV19 and TRBJ1-1, the complete variable domain is DGGITQSPKYLFRKEGQNVTLSCEQNLNHDAMYWYRQDPGQGLRLIYYSQIVNDFQKGDIAEGYSVSREKKESFPLTVTSAQKNPTAFYLCASSAYREPNTEAFFGQGTRLTVV.

The rearrangement uses TRBV18 and TRBJ2-7, with 8 bases lining up with TRBD1. This CDR3 region has 14 residues. Germline trimming cut 0 bases from V and 5 bases from J; bases unmatched to any gene: 3. The germline V gene has CDR1 KGHSH and CDR2 LQKENI. This chain's CDR3 is CASSPPAGGDEQYF. CDR3 DNA: TGTGCCAGCTCACCACCGGCAGGGGGCGACGAGCAGTACTTC.

This chain links TRBV7-9 with TRBJ1-2; D is undetermined. The CDR3 covers 12 residues. The germline V gene encodes CDR1 SEHNR and CDR2 FQNEAQ (reference sequence). The germline V and J ends were trimmed by 4 bases and 4 bases, with 7 bases remaining between them. Here the CDR3 reads CASSWELYGYTF. DNA of the CDR3: TGTGCCAGCAGCTGGGAGCTCTATGGCTACACCTTC.

The rearrangement joins TRBV12-3 or TRBV12-4 to TRBJ1-1; 8 positions match TRBD1. This CDR3 contains 13 residues. V trimming: 5 bases; J trimming: 7 bases; junction bases outside the gene matches: 6. CDR3 DNA: TGTGCCAGCAGTGGACAGGGAGGTGGTGAAGCTTTCTTT. It translates to CASSGQGGGEAFF.

The V gene is TRBV6-1, the J gene TRBJ2-2, with D possibly TRBD2 on 6 matching bases. Per germline, CDR1 MNHNS and CDR2 SASEGT. The CDR3 is 13 amino acids. V lost 2 bases and J lost 7, with 8 bases in between. The CDR3 reads CASSELGGGELFF. The CDR3 DNA sequence: TGTGCCAGCAGTGAACTCGGGGGCGGGGAGCTGTTTTTT.

The chain is built from TRBV6-5 and TRBJ1-3, with TRBD1 as a possible D gene (5 bases). V lost 4 bases and J lost 0, with 7 bases in between. The CDR3 length is 14 residues. The germline gives CDR1 MNHEY, CDR2 SVGAGI. CDR3 amino acids: CASSSGLSGNTIYF. The CDR3 DNA reads TGTGCCAGCAGTTCAGGGCTCTCTGGAAACACCATATATTTT.

The chain joins TRBV10-3 to TRBJ2-3; D call uncertain. The CDR3 has 11 amino acids. Germline V gene lookup returns CDR1 ENHRY and CDR2 SYGVKD. V was cut by 6 bases and J by 5 bases, with 6 bases left in between. The chain's CDR3 is CAISPGDTQYF. The CDR3 coding sequence is TGTGCCATCAGCCCAGGAGATACGCAGTATTTT.

The chain employs TRBV30 and TRBJ1-3, with D uncertain. The CDR3 spans 14 residues. Trimming shortened V by 3 bases and J by 4 bases, and 13 bases separated the two germline ends. CDR1 and CDR2 (germline): GTSNPN, SVGIG (reference sequence). The CDR3 sequence: CAWRLMVAGNTIYF. The CDR3, as DNA: TGTGCCTGGAGGCTGATGGTAGCCGGAAACACCATATATTTT.

This clone has ten or more counts. This specimen includes other DNA sequences encoding the same CDR3. The chain carries TRBV19 and TRBJ1-1; a weak D match, TRBD1 (6 bases). Germline V CDR1 and CDR2: LNHDA, SQIVND (reference sequence). The V end lost 2 bases, the J end lost 5 bases, and 9 bases lay between the germline ends. The CDR3 length is 13 residues. The CDR3 nucleotides read TGTGCCAGTAGTATAAGGGGGGGAACTGAAGCTTTCTTT. Amino acids: CASSIRGGTEAFF.

The genes are TRBV5-5 and TRBJ2-7, with 8 bases lining up with TRBD1. The CDR3 has 12 residues. The V gene's germline CDR1 is SGHKS and CDR2 YYEKEE (reference sequence). V was clipped by 2 bases and J by 5 bases; unmatched bases: 0. The CDR3 loop is CASSLQGDEQYF. The CDR3 DNA is TGTGCCAGCAGCTTACAGGGGGACGAGCAGTACTTC.

The chain links TRBV7-8 to TRBJ2-7; D ambiguous. The CDR3 has 14 amino acids. V was trimmed by 4 bases and J by 2 bases, leaving 12 bases between them. Germline CDR1 is SGHVS and CDR2 is FQNEAQ. CDR3 protein: CASSSTQVAYEQYF. The CDR3 region has the DNA TGTGCCAGCAGCTCTACCCAAGTTGCCTACGAGCAGTACTTC.

The chain combines TRBV2 with TRBJ2-1, with D maybe TRBD1 (6 bases). The V gene lost 9 bases and the J gene lost 3 bases, with 18 bases spanning the gap. In germline, CDR1 is SNHLY, CDR2 FYNNEI. The CDR3 spans 15 residues. The chain's CDR3 is CASSEQGPRYNEQFF. DNA of the CDR3: TGTGCCAGTTCTGAACAGGGACCCCGCTACAATGAGCAGTTCTTC. Looking up the rest from reference TRBV2 and TRBJ2-1 gives the full variable domain: EPEVTQTPSHQVTQMGQEVILRCVPISNHLYFYWYRQILGQKVEFLVSFYNNEISEKSEIFDDQFSVERPDGSNFTLKIRSTKLEDSAMYFCASSEQGPRYNEQFFGPGTRLTVL.

The chain combines TRBV24-1 with TRBJ2-3, with D tentatively TRBD2 (6 bases). The V end was cut by 3 bases, the J end by 6 bases, with 15 bases between. The germline V gene has CDR1 KGHDR and CDR2 SFDVKD. The CDR3 is made up of 15 amino acids. As DNA, the CDR3 is TGTGCCACCAGTGATGGCGGGGCACCCGCCGATACGCAGTATTTT. Translation gives CATSDGGAPADTQYF.

The chain's CDR3 is CASSRGSGGPDTQYF. The CDR3 DNA reads TGCGCCAGCTCACGAGGGTCGGGGGGCCCAGATACGCAGTATTTT. The V and J genes are TRBV4-1 and TRBJ2-3; D might be TRBD2 (7 bases). V was shortened by 8 bases and J by 4 bases, with 19 bases between the two germline ends. The germline V gene has CDR1 MGHRA and CDR2 YSYEKL. This CDR3 contains 15 residues.

The rearrangement uses TRBV10-3 and TRBJ1-1; 11 bases line up with TRBD1. The V and J ends lost 3 bases and 4 bases, in that order; junction bases with no gene match: 10. CDR1 and CDR2 from the germline V gene are ENHRY and SYGVKD. This CDR3 has 17 residues. CDR3 nucleotide sequence: TGTGCCATCAGTGACCCCGGACAGGGGGCGCAGGGCACTGAAGCTTTCTTT. It encodes CAISDPGQGAQGTEAFF.

The chain joins TRBV2 to TRBJ1-2, with no clear D. CDR3 length: 14 residues. Germline-derived CDR1 and CDR2 are SNHLY and FYNNEI. Trimming shortened V by 7 bases and J by 0 bases, and 12 bases separated the two germline ends. CDR3 nucleotide sequence: TGTGCCAGCACCTATGACACAACTAACTATGGCTACACCTTC. As protein: CASTYDTTNYGYTF.

The genes are TRBV5-1 and TRBJ2-5; D perhaps matches TRBD1 (6 bases). This CDR3 spans 17 amino acids. Trimming left V 2 bases short and J 5 bases short, with 22 bases between. From germline, CDR1 is SGHRS and CDR2 YFSETQ. CDR3 DNA sequence: TGCGCCAGCAGCTTAGTTACTGGACAGCCTCGAGGGGAGACCCAGTACTTC. Its protein is CASSLVTGQPRGETQYF. Full variable domain (outside the CDR3, taken from reference TRBV5-1 and TRBJ2-5): KAGVTQTPRYLIKTRGQQVTLSCSPISGHRSVSWYQQTPGQGLQFLFEYFSETQRNKGNFPGRFSGRQFSNSRSEMNVSTLELGDSALYLCASSLVTGQPRGETQYFGPGTRLLVL.

The chain links TRBV11-2 to TRBJ2-7, with D perhaps matching TRBD2 (6 bases). V was pared by 5 bases and J by 7 bases, with 12 bases between. Germline V CDR1 and CDR2: SGHAT, FQNNGV. This CDR3 region has 12 residues. The DNA for the CDR3 is TGTGCCAGCAGCGAAACGGGGGAAGAGCAGTACTTC. This gives the protein CASSETGEEQYF.

This chain links TRBV15 with TRBJ1-5; TRBD1 is a possible D gene (6 bases). CDR1 is LNHNV and CDR2 is YYDKDF in the germline V gene (reference sequence). V was trimmed by 3 bases and J by 7 bases, leaving 16 bases between them. The CDR3 runs 15 residues. The CDR3, as DNA: TGTGCCACCAGCAGGAGCGGGACAACTAAACAGCCCCAGCATTTT. This translates into CATSRSGTTKQPQHF. Using reference TRBV15 and TRBJ1-5 for the parts outside the CDR3, the full variable domain is DAMVIQNPRYQVTQFGKPVTLSCSQTLNHNVMYWYQQKSSQAPKLLFHYYDKDFNNEADTPDNFQSRRPNTSFCFLDIRSPGLGDTAMYLCATSRSGTTKQPQHFGDGTRLSIL.

The chain uses TRBV24-1 and TRBJ1-2; D is uncertain. Germline CDR1 KGHDR, CDR2 SFDVKD. The CDR3 consists of 12 residues. The ends were cut back, 9 bases at V and 4 bases at J, with 11 bases in the middle. The CDR3 DNA sequence: TGTGCCACCTGGGTGGAGGGCTATGGCTACACCTTC. Its protein is CATWVEGYGYTF.

The chain uses TRBV7-2 and TRBJ2-1; D remains ambiguous. Trimming pared 3 bases from V and 10 bases from J, leaving 10 bases between. Germline V lookup: CDR1 SGHTA, CDR2 FQGNSA. There are 12 residues in the CDR3. The CDR3 is CASSLSPTEQFF. The CDR3 DNA follows: TGTGCCAGCAGCTTGAGCCCCACGGAGCAGTTCTTC.

This sequence joins TRBV15 and TRBJ2-3, with 12 bases identical to TRBD2. V shed 5 bases, J shed 4 bases, and the junction held 4 bases outside the gene matches. Per germline, CDR1 LNHNV and CDR2 YYDKDF (reference sequence). The CDR3 has 15 residues. The CDR3 is CATSPLAGGADTQYF. The CDR3 nucleotides read TGTGCCACCAGCCCCCTAGCGGGGGGGGCAGATACGCAGTATTTT.

This chain connects TRBV18 to TRBJ2-5; no clear D gene. Germline V lookup: CDR1 KGHSH, CDR2 LQKENI. The V gene lost 3 bases and the J gene lost 5 bases, with 13 bases spanning the gap. The CDR3 sequence is 14 residues long. The DNA for the CDR3 is TGTGCCAGCTCACCGCCACCTGGCAAGGAGACCCAGTACTTC. Translation: CASSPPPGKETQYF. The entire variable domain, with the rest obtained from reference TRBV18 and TRBJ2-5, is as follows: NAGVMQNPRHLVRRRGQEARLRCSPMKGHSHVYWYRQLPEEGLKFMVYLQKENIIDESGMPKERFSAEFPKEGPSILRIQQVVRGDSAAYFCASSPPPGKETQYFGPGTRLLVL.

The chain carries TRBV6-5 and TRBJ2-3, with 7 bases matching TRBD1. Germline lookup yields CDR1 MNHEY and CDR2 SVGAGI. The CDR3 extends over 15 amino acids. V was pared by 10 bases and J by 3 bases, with 13 bases of the junction left unmatched. CDR3 amino acids: CATTIGTVSTDTQYF. CDR3 coding DNA: TGTGCCACCACCATCGGGACAGTAAGTACAGATACGCAGTATTTT.

The CDR3: CASSQFGGGNTEAFF. DNA for the CDR3: TGTGCCAGCAGCCAATTTGGGGGGGGGAACACTGAAGCTTTCTTT. The rearrangement links TRBV3-1 (or the pseudogene TRBV3-2) to TRBJ1-1; weak D call: TRBD1 (5 bases). The V end lost 2 bases, the J end lost 1 base, and 11 bases lay between the germline ends. Germline-derived CDR1 and CDR2 are LGHDT and YNNKEL (reference sequence). This CDR3 contains 15 residues.

The chain recombines TRBV28 with TRBJ2-7, with D possibly matching TRBD2 (6 bases). V lost 6 bases and J lost 2, with 11 bases in between. Germline-derived CDR1 and CDR2 are MDHEN and SYDVKM. This CDR3 has 13 residues. This CDR3 is CASRPGLTYEQYF. CDR3 in DNA: TGTGCCAGCAGACCGGGACTGACCTACGAGCAGTACTTC.

The count of this clone is one. This chain links TRBV6-5 with TRBJ1-2, with 12 positions matching TRBD1. The CDR3 length is 14 residues. Looked up from germline, CDR1 is MNHEY and CDR2 is SVGAGI. The trim removed 6 bases at V and 4 bases at J, leaving 3 bases unmatched. CDR3 bases: TGTGCCAGCAGGCTGGGACAGGGGGCCTATGGCTACACCTTC. This gives the protein CASRLGQGAYGYTF.

In this sample, this clone turned up once. The chain is built from TRBV2 and TRBJ2-4; 9 nucleotides line up with TRBD1. Germline V gene lookup returns CDR1 SNHLY and CDR2 FYNNEI. CDR3 length: 15 amino acids. Losses at the gene ends were 6 bases for V and 7 bases for J; bases not matched to a gene: 10. The CDR3 loop is CASSVTGGGYNIQYF. The CDR3 nucleotides read TGTGCCAGCAGCGTGACAGGGGGAGGCTATAACATTCAGTACTTC.

J is TRBJ2-6 and V is TRBV19; the match to TRBD1 covers 7 bases. CDR1 is LNHDA and CDR2 is SQIVND in the germline V gene (reference sequence). V gave up 5 bases and J gave up 1 base; unmatched junction bases: 14. This CDR3 is 19 amino acids long. This CDR3 reads CASSSGQPTYKSGANVLTF. For the CDR3, the DNA is TGTGCCAGTAGTTCGGGACAGCCTACCTACAAGTCTGGGGCCAACGTCCTGACTTTC. The variable domain in full, with the rest retrieved from reference TRBV19 and TRBJ2-6, is DGGITQSPKYLFRKEGQNVTLSCEQNLNHDAMYWYRQDPGQGLRLIYYSQIVNDFQKGDIAEGYSVSREKKESFPLTVTSAQKNPTAFYLCASSSGQPTYKSGANVLTFGAGSRLTVL.